The 29 T cell receptor beta chains in this list originate from one sample, sequenced in a study of long-term antiretroviral therapy in people with HIV. Version v3.0 of the immunoSEQ assay was performed at survey level. Method: immunoSEQ multiplex PCR; TCRdb's copy keeps in-frame clones and lacks some. This table has roughly 42,000 clones, around 85% appearing once. The specimen was unsorted PBMCs, collected 1.2 years after starting antiretroviral therapy. Source of these receptors: a woman aged 45-60 years with HIV.

The chain couples TRBV5-6 to TRBJ2-6, with 8 bases identical to TRBD1. Germline lookup yields CDR1 SGHDT and CDR2 YYEEEE. V lost 0 bases, J lost 0 bases, and 8 bases stayed unmatched. The CDR3 sequence is 19 residues long. The CDR3: CASSLVGGRGHSGANVLTF. As DNA, the CDR3 is TGTGCCAGCAGCTTGGTGGGGGGCAGGGGGCACTCTGGGGCCAACGTCCTGACTTTC.

Points on this clone: Other DNA sequences in this sample translate to the same CDR3. The J gene is TRBJ2-3, the V gene TRBV9; D might be TRBD1 (5 bases). The V end lost 0 bases, the J end lost 0 bases, and 5 bases lay between the germline ends. This CDR3 is built from 14 residues. Germline CDR1 SGDLS, CDR2 YYNGEE. CDR3 in amino acids: CASSVEGSTDTQYF. The CDR3 DNA is TGTGCCAGCAGCGTAGAGGGGAGCACAGATACGCAGTATTTT.

The chain uses TRBV18 and TRBJ1-3; D gene uncertain. The CDR3 totals 13 residues. The germline gives CDR1 KGHSH, CDR2 LQKENI. Trimming took 5 bases from V and 4 from J, leaving 9 bases between them. CDR3 DNA: TGTGCCAGCTCAACCGTCCCCGGAAACACCATATATTTT. This sequence encodes CASSTVPGNTIYF.

This chain uses TRBV7-3 with TRBJ2-3, with 7 bases lining up with TRBD2. V gave up 1 base and J gave up 2 bases; unmatched junction bases: 3. The CDR3 extends over 15 amino acids. Germline V lookup: CDR1 SGHTA, CDR2 FQGTGA. CDR3 amino acids: CASSLRGGTTDTQYF. CDR3 nucleotide sequence: TGTGCCAGCAGCTTAAGGGGGGGTACCACAGATACGCAGTATTTT.

The rearrangement links TRBV9 to TRBJ2-3; D possibly corresponds to TRBD2 (5 bases). This CDR3 is built from 16 residues. Germline values: CDR1 SGDLS, CDR2 YYNGEE. V was cut by 0 bases and J by 0 bases, with 11 bases left in between. The CDR3 DNA reads as TGTGCCAGCAGCGTAGGCAGCGGATCTAGCACAGATACGCAGTATTTT. Translated: CASSVGSGSSTDTQYF.

The gene calls are TRBV7-2 and TRBJ2-1; D is perhaps TRBD1 or TRBD2 (5 bases each). The CDR3 loop spans 16 amino acids. From germline, CDR1 is SGHTA and CDR2 FQGNSA. V shed 6 bases and J shed 0 bases, with 15 bases lying between them. For the CDR3, the DNA is TGTGCCAGCAGATCGGGACGGCAATACTCCTACAATGAGCAGTTCTTC. Translating it yields CASRSGRQYSYNEQFF.

V is TRBV12-5 and J is TRBJ2-3; 12 bases are a match to TRBD2. The trim removed 1 base at V and 3 bases at J, leaving 5 bases unmatched. This CDR3 spans 17 amino acids. Germline V lookup: CDR1 LGHNT, CDR2 FRNRAP. CDR3 coding DNA: TGTGCTAGTGGTTTGGACCGACTAGCGGGGGCAACAGATACGCAGTATTTT. This translates into CASGLDRLAGATDTQYF. Variable domain in full (rest from reference TRBV12-5 and TRBJ2-3): DARVTQTPRHKVTEMGQEVTMRCQPILGHNTVFWYRQTMMQGLELLAYFRNRAPLDDSGMPKDRFSAEMPDATLATLKIQPSEPRDSAVYFCASGLDRLAGATDTQYFGPGTRLTVL.

In its sample, this clone was seen once. The chain recombines TRBV6-4 with TRBJ2-3, with a weak D call TRBD2 (5 bases). Germline CDR1 is MRHNA and CDR2 is SNTAGT. The CDR3 is 14 amino acids. V lost 2 bases to trimming and J lost 4 bases, with 10 bases between them. Here the CDR3 DNA reads TGTGCCAGCAGTGACACGGGGAGTGCAGATACGCAGTATTTT. This codes for CASSDTGSADTQYF.

This rearrangement joins TRBV7-8 to TRBJ1-2; TRBD1 aligns across 7 bases. Unmatched junction bases numbered 7, after V lost 3 bases and J lost 3 bases. From germline, CDR1 is SGHVS and CDR2 FQNEAQ. The CDR3 sequence is 15 residues long. The CDR3 region has the DNA TGTGCCAGCAGCTTCTTGGCAGGGGGGGACTATGGCTACACCTTC. Its translation is CASSFLAGGDYGYTF.

The V and J genes are TRBV5-1 and TRBJ2-7; no firm D call. The V gene lost 1 base and the J gene lost 3 bases, with 5 bases spanning the gap. CDR1 and CDR2 from the germline V gene are SGHRS and YFSETQ. The CDR3 has 12 residues. DNA for the CDR3: TGCGCCAGCAGCTTGCATGGCTACGAGCAGTACTTC. Its translation: CASSLHGYEQYF.

V and J are TRBV19 and TRBJ1-4; D is uncertain. The germline gives CDR1 LNHDA, CDR2 SQIVND (reference sequence). The CDR3 runs 11 residues. The germline V and J ends were trimmed by 3 bases and 7 bases, with 3 bases remaining between them. CDR3 sequence: CASSITEKLFF. In DNA, the CDR3 is TGTGCCAGTAGTATTACTGAAAAACTGTTTTTT.

This sequence joins TRBV20-1 and TRBJ1-3, with no clear D. Germline assignment: CDR1 DFQATT and CDR2 SNEGSKA (reference sequence). The CDR3 runs to 11 residues. With 1 base removed from V and 3 bases from J, the gap between germline ends came to 1 base. DNA for the CDR3: TGCAGTGCTAGAGTTGGAAACACCATATATTTT. Protein: CSARVGNTIYF.

The chain is built from TRBV4-2 and TRBJ2-7; 8 bases agree with TRBD2. The CDR3 has 16 amino acids. J lost 2 bases, V lost 0 bases, and 6 bases had no gene match. Germline CDR1 is LGHNA and CDR2 is YNFKEQ. The CDR3 protein is CASSQDEAGGTYEQYF. The CDR3, as DNA: TGTGCCAGCAGCCAAGATGAGGCGGGGGGTACCTACGAGCAGTACTTC.

This chain uses TRBV7-6 with TRBJ1-5, with 9 bases matching TRBD1. CDR1 is SGHVS and CDR2 is FNYEAQ in the germline V gene. This CDR3 has 15 residues. Trimming cost V 5 bases and J 5 bases; bases outside gene matches: 7. In DNA form, the CDR3 reads TGTGCCAGCAGCCGCTGGACAGGGGCAGATCAGCCCCAGCATTTT. This sequence encodes CASSRWTGADQPQHF.

The V and J genes are TRBV28 and TRBJ1-1, with 7 bases matching TRBD1. The ends lost 4 bases at V and 4 bases at J; junction bases unmatched: 9. Germline V gene lookup returns CDR1 MDHEN and CDR2 SYDVKM. There are 15 residues in the CDR3. Here the CDR3 reads CASSYLQGRGTEAFF. In nucleotides, the CDR3 is TGTGCCAGCAGTTACTTACAGGGGAGGGGCACTGAAGCTTTCTTT.

CDR3 protein: CASSYSGTGGNTEAFF. The DNA of the CDR3 is TGTGCCAGCAGTTACTCCGGAACAGGGGGGAACACTGAAGCTTTCTTT. This chain connects TRBV6-5 to TRBJ1-1, with 8 bases aligning to TRBD1. With V trimmed by 0 bases and J by 1 base, 4 bases remained unmatched. The CDR3 totals 16 residues. The germline CDR1 and CDR2 sequences are MNHEY and SVGAGI.

The rearrangement joins TRBV19 to TRBJ2-1; D is possibly TRBD2 (5 bases). The CDR3 loop spans 14 amino acids. CDR1 is LNHDA, CDR2 SQIVND, per germline (reference sequence). V lost 4 bases and J lost 0, with 7 bases in between. In DNA, the CDR3 is TGTGCCAGTAGTAAAAGCGGCTCCTACAATGAGCAGTTCTTC. Translating it yields CASSKSGSYNEQFF.

The V and J genes are TRBV7-9 and TRBJ2-2; D is perhaps TRBD1 or TRBD2 (5 bases each). This CDR3 contains 16 residues. V was cut by 4 bases and J by 1 base, with 13 bases left in between. The germline gives CDR1 SEHNR, CDR2 FQNEAQ (reference sequence). CDR3 amino acids: CASSSPGTGNTGELFF. The CDR3 DNA follows: TGTGCCAGCAGCTCACCGGGAACAGGGAACACCGGGGAGCTGTTTTTT.

J is TRBJ1-1 and V is TRBV5-6, with a possible D match to TRBD1 (6 bases). The CDR3 spans 13 residues. Germline V gives CDR1 SGHDT, CDR2 YYEEEE. Trimming removed 4 bases at V and 3 bases at J, with 10 bases between. CDR3 region: CASSPNRDTEAFF. In DNA, the CDR3 is TGTGCCAGCAGCCCCAACAGGGACACTGAAGCTTTCTTT. Looking up the rest from reference TRBV5-6 and TRBJ1-1 gives the full variable domain: DAGVTQSPTHLIKTRGQQVTLRCSPKSGHDTVSWYQQALGQGPQFIFQYYEEEERQRGNFPDRFSGHQFPNYSSELNVNALLLGDSALYLCASSPNRDTEAFFGQGTRLTVV.

This clone occurred a few times. The gene calls are TRBV5-1 and TRBJ1-2; TRBD1 might be the D (5 bases). V lost 4 bases and J 4 bases, leaving 11 bases between the germline ends. Germline V gene lookup returns CDR1 SGHRS and CDR2 YFSETQ. The CDR3 runs 13 residues. DNA of the CDR3: TGCGCCAGCAGCCAGGGAGCTGGCTATGGCTACACCTTC. Residues: CASSQGAGYGYTF.

The chain links TRBV5-4 to TRBJ2-4; D unresolved. CDR1 SGHNT and CDR2 YYREEE come from the germline V gene (reference sequence). V lost 1 base and J 5 bases, leaving 10 bases between the germline ends. The CDR3 extends over 14 amino acids. CDR3 residues: CASSLWGTQNIQYF. CDR3 nucleotide sequence: TGTGCCAGCAGCTTGTGGGGAACTCAAAACATTCAGTACTTC.

The chain carries TRBV9 and TRBJ2-3; 8 positions agree with TRBD2. J was trimmed by 2 bases and V by 6 bases; bases with no gene match: 11. Per germline, CDR1 SGDLS and CDR2 YYNGEE. This CDR3 region has 16 residues. The CDR3 nucleotides are TGTGCCAGCACGGGGGGGGGTATGGCGACCACAGATACGCAGTATTTT. Translation: CASTGGGMATTDTQYF.

CDR3 in DNA: TGTGCCAGCAGGACAAACAGGGGGCAGACCCAGTACTTC. Translating it yields CASRTNRGQTQYF. The rearrangement links TRBV6-5 to TRBJ2-5, with 9 bases fitting TRBD1. V trimming: 6 bases; J trimming: 6 bases; junction bases outside the gene matches: 5. Germline CDR1 reads MNHEY; CDR2 reads SVGAGI. The CDR3 is made up of 13 amino acids.

V is TRBV6-1 and J is TRBJ1-1; D remains ambiguous. This CDR3 spans 14 amino acids. Germline V gene sequence: CDR1 MNHNS, CDR2 SASEGT. The V and J ends lost 4 bases and 1 base respectively, with 10 bases between them. CDR3 sequence reads: CASSVWGENTEAFF. CDR3 DNA sequence: TGTGCCAGCAGTGTATGGGGAGAGAACACTGAAGCTTTCTTT.

The V and J genes are TRBV20-1 and TRBJ2-3, with D hard to call. V gave up 6 bases and J gave up 2 bases, with 3 bases separating them. This CDR3 comprises 10 residues. Per germline, CDR1 DFQATT and CDR2 SNEGSKA (reference sequence). CDR3 sequence (DNA): TGCAGTGCAATCACAGATACGCAGTATTTT. Its protein product is CSAITDTQYF.

The genes are TRBV13 and TRBJ1-2, with TRBD1 matching 11 bases. Germline-derived CDR1 and CDR2 are PRHDT and FYEKMQ (reference sequence). This CDR3 is built from 18 residues. The V segment lost 4 bases and the J segment 8 bases; nucleotides outside the gene matches: 18. CDR3 bases: TGTGCCAGCAGCTCGCGTGTGGACAGGGGGCTACCGGTCGACGGCTACACCTTC. This sequence encodes CASSSRVDRGLPVDGYTF.

The chain is built from TRBV19 and TRBJ2-1; D gene unclear. The CDR3 length is 12 residues. Germline loops: CDR1 LNHDA, CDR2 SQIVND (reference sequence). Between the trimmed V and J ends, which lost 3 bases and 6 bases, there was a span of 6 bases. The CDR3 protein is CASSMTGNEQFF. The CDR3 coding sequence is TGTGCCAGTAGTATGACCGGCAATGAGCAGTTCTTC.

The chain couples TRBV7-2 to TRBJ2-7; the D is unclear. The CDR3 covers 14 residues. CDR1 is SGHTA, CDR2 FQGNSA, per germline. With 2 bases removed from V and 2 bases from J, the gap between germline ends came to 10 bases. CDR3 region: CASSLIPGTYEQYF. The CDR3, as DNA: TGTGCCAGCAGCTTAATTCCCGGAACCTACGAGCAGTACTTC.

The chain links TRBV7-9 to TRBJ1-1, with D perhaps matching TRBD1 (5 bases). CDR1 is SEHNR, CDR2 FQNEAQ, per germline (reference sequence). The CDR3 is made up of 16 amino acids. Trimming removed 0 bases at V and 0 bases at J, with 11 bases between. The CDR3 is CASSLARKTVNTEAFF. CDR3 coding DNA: TGTGCCAGCAGCTTAGCCCGGAAGACAGTGAACACTGAAGCTTTCTTT.